The 24 T cell receptor beta chains below were found in one sample sequenced in a study of post-analysis software for immune sequencing data. Every TCR beta cDNA library bore unique molecular identifiers. TCRdb reprocessed the PCR reads with MiXCR, giving one entry per CDR3 protein. The sample carries approximately 360,000 distinct CDR3 sequences, around 37% recorded once. Broader study findings: In patients, TRBV5-6, TRBV5-1 and TRBV20-1 belonged to several TRBV segments found more frequently than in controls.

The antigens of these receptors remain unknown. The specimen was blood. Receptors were obtained from a girl between 10 and 17 years old with multiple sclerosis.

The chain employs TRBV12-3 or TRBV12-4 and TRBJ1-4; D is uncertain. This CDR3 contains 13 residues. V was clipped by 2 bases and J by 4 bases, with 5 bases between them. In DNA, the CDR3 is TGTGCCAGCAGTTTAACCAGTAATGAAAAACTGTTTTTT. As protein: CASSLTSNEKLFF.

The V and J genes are TRBV6-6 and TRBJ1-2; D is unclear. Per germline, CDR1 MNHNY and CDR2 SVGAGI (reference sequence). CDR3 length: 15 residues. Deletions cut 2 bases from V and 4 bases from J, with 14 bases between. The DNA of the CDR3 is TGTGCCAGCAGTTACAGGATCGAGGAGGCCTATGGCTACACCTTC. Its translation: CASSYRIEEAYGYTF.

The V call is TRBV7-2, the J call TRBJ1-1; 7 bases align to TRBD1. Germline V CDR1 and CDR2: SGHTA, FQGNSA. The CDR3 runs 14 residues. V lost 5 bases, J lost 9 bases, and 12 bases stayed unmatched. CDR3 amino acids: CASSPQGGARQAFF. In nucleotides, the CDR3 is TGTGCCAGCAGCCCCCAGGGGGGGGCCCGGCAAGCTTTCTTT.

V and J are TRBV29-1 and TRBJ2-1; possible D gene TRBD1, 6 bases. V was pared by 4 bases and J by 0 bases, with 10 bases between. The CDR3 sequence is 14 residues long. CDR1 is SQVTM and CDR2 is ANQGSEA in the germline V gene. This chain's CDR3 is CSVVSRGSYNEQFF. The CDR3 DNA follows: TGCAGCGTTGTCTCCAGGGGCTCCTACAATGAGCAGTTCTTC.

This clonotype has just one count. This chain connects TRBV9 to TRBJ1-2, with TRBD1 matching over 11 bases. Germline loops: CDR1 SGDLS, CDR2 YYNGEE. CDR3 length: 16 residues. With V trimmed by 3 bases and J by 4 bases, 8 bases remained unmatched. The CDR3 sequence is CASSAYSGTGGYGYTF. CDR3 coding DNA: TGTGCCAGCAGCGCATACTCCGGGACAGGGGGCTATGGCTACACCTTC.

The chain is built from TRBV6-5 and TRBJ1-2; TRBD1 aligns across 8 bases. This CDR3 has 15 residues. Per germline, CDR1 MNHEY and CDR2 SVGAGI. The trim removed 5 bases at V and 5 bases at J, leaving 10 bases unmatched. For the CDR3, the DNA is TGTGCCAGCAGTACGAGGACAGGGAGCTGGTATGGCTACACCTTC. Its protein is CASSTRTGSWYGYTF.

The genes are TRBV6-6 and TRBJ1-4; D is unresolved. Germline V gene sequence: CDR1 MNHNY, CDR2 SVGAGI (reference sequence). The CDR3 loop spans 12 amino acids. The V end lost 8 bases, the J end lost 8 bases, and 12 bases lay between the germline ends. The CDR3 loop is CASSFRGEKLFF. The DNA of the CDR3 is TGTGCCAGCTCATTTCGAGGGGAAAAACTGTTTTTT.

CDR3 sequence: CASSPLSGGADEQFF. CDR3 DNA sequence: TGTGCCAGCAGCCCTCTCAGCGGGGGGGCCGATGAGCAGTTCTTC. The chain joins TRBV3-1 to TRBJ2-1; 10 bases match TRBD2. This CDR3 has 15 residues. The junction had 8 bases not matched to a gene; V was cut back by 4 bases and J by 8 bases. CDR1 is LGHDT and CDR2 is YNNKEL in the germline V gene (reference sequence).

The V call is TRBV10-3, the J call TRBJ2-7; perhaps TRBD1 as D (6 bases). The CDR3 is 14 amino acids. Per germline, CDR1 ENHRY and CDR2 SYGVKD. Between the trimmed V and J ends, which lost 3 bases and 4 bases, there was a span of 13 bases. The CDR3 loop reads CAISEQGKTYEQYF. In DNA, the CDR3 is TGTGCCATCAGTGAACAGGGAAAAACGTACGAGCAGTACTTC.

This clonotype was seen more than once but under ten times. This sequence joins TRBV20-1 and TRBJ2-3; 7 nucleotides match TRBD2. Germline CDR1 DFQATT, CDR2 SNEGSKA (reference sequence). The CDR3 covers 14 residues. The V gene end was trimmed by 6 bases and the J gene end by 2 bases; junction bases not matched to a gene: 8. CDR3 nucleotides: TGCAGTGCCGGTGGGCGGGGGAACACAGATACGCAGTATTTT. Its protein is CSAGGRGNTDTQYF.

The chain links TRBV3-1 to TRBJ1-1; the D is unclear. The CDR3 has 11 amino acids. CDR1 is LGHDT, CDR2 YNNKEL, per germline (reference sequence). Trimming removed 3 bases from V and 6 bases from J, with 5 bases in between. The CDR3 sequence is CASSHASEAFF. The CDR3 DNA follows: TGTGCCAGCAGCCACGCTTCTGAAGCTTTCTTT.

To note about this clonotype: The junction departs from germline at one end; a sequencing error may be responsible. This chain links TRBV3-1 with TRBJ2-1; 8 nucleotides agree with TRBD2. The germline V gene has CDR1 LGHDT and CDR2 YNNKEL (reference sequence). The CDR3 loop spans 17 amino acids. The CDR3, as DNA: TGTGCCAGCAGCCCGAGGAGCGGGGGAAGGGTATACAGTGAGCAGTTCTTC. It yields the protein CASSPRSGGRVYSEQFF.

With respect to this clonotype: With a much larger clone just one base away, this may be a read error. The V and J genes are TRBV28 and TRBJ2-7; a possible D gene is TRBD1 (5 bases). The CDR3 length is 16 residues. CDR1 is MDHEN, CDR2 SYDVKM, per germline. The chain's CDR3 is CASSLVTVLFSHEQYF. The CDR3 nucleotides read TGTGCCAGCAGTTTGGTGACAGTCTTATTCTCCCACGAGCAGTACTTC.

This clonotype was counted between two and nine times. The V gene is TRBV20-1, the J gene TRBJ2-2, with 11 positions matching TRBD2. Per germline, CDR1 DFQATT and CDR2 SNEGSKA (reference sequence). The trim removed 1 base at V and 4 bases at J, leaving 5 bases unmatched. The CDR3 sequence is 16 residues long. CDR3 sequence reads: CSARVSGGARTGELFF. CDR3 bases: TGCAGTGCTAGAGTTAGCGGGGGGGCGCGCACCGGGGAGCTGTTTTTT.

J is TRBJ1-6 and V is TRBV4-1; D is unresolved. Trimming took off 1 base at V and 9 bases at J, with 25 bases between the two ends. The CDR3 runs to 19 residues. CDR1 is MGHRA and CDR2 is YSYEKL in the germline V gene. Here the CDR3 reads CASSQGVAPGYQQTSPLHF. CDR3 DNA: TGCGCCAGCAGCCAAGGCGTAGCTCCAGGATACCAACAGACTTCACCCCTCCACTTT.

In this sample, this clonotype turned up a few times. The chain recombines TRBV6-1 with TRBJ1-5; weak D call: TRBD1 (5 bases). Germline-derived CDR1 and CDR2 are MNHNS and SASEGT. The CDR3 is 16 amino acids. The germline V and J ends were trimmed by 7 bases and 4 bases, with 20 bases remaining between them. CDR3 in amino acids: CASTYPDPGQNQPQHF. CDR3 nucleotides: TGTGCCAGCACCTACCCCGACCCGGGGCAGAATCAGCCCCAGCATTTT.

This clonotype turned up a few times. This chain joins TRBV5-1 and TRBJ2-4; TRBD1 agrees at 9 bases. V gave up 4 bases and J gave up 6 bases; unmatched junction bases: 2. The CDR3 extends over 13 amino acids. CDR1 is SGHRS and CDR2 is YFSETQ in the germline V gene. The CDR3 coding sequence is TGCGCCAGCAGCCGGACAGGGGTAAACATTCAGTACTTC. This codes for CASSRTGVNIQYF.

DNA of the CDR3: TGCAGTGCTAGAGGGGAGGGTAACACTGAAGCTTTCTTT. This sequence encodes CSARGEGNTEAFF. The chain uses TRBV20-1 and TRBJ1-1; D gene uncertain. Germline-derived CDR1 and CDR2 are DFQATT and SNEGSKA (reference sequence). The CDR3 sequence is 13 residues long. V was pared by 1 base and J by 2 bases, with 8 bases between.

The sample holds a few counts of this clonotype. The chain couples TRBV18 to TRBJ2-7; TRBD1 is a possible D gene (5 bases). V gave up 0 bases and J gave up 3 bases, with 9 bases separating them. This CDR3 has 14 residues. Germline values: CDR1 KGHSH, CDR2 LQKENI. In DNA form, the CDR3 reads TGTGCCAGCTCACCACCGGGGCTACTCTACGAGCAGTACTTC. Protein product: CASSPPGLLYEQYF.

This clonotype has a handful of counts. The V and J genes are TRBV20-1 and TRBJ2-1; D is unclear. Germline CDR1 and CDR2: DFQATT and SNEGSKA (reference sequence). The length of the CDR3 is 12 residues. Trimming removed 5 bases at V and 6 bases at J, with 11 bases between. The DNA of the CDR3 is TGCAGTGCTCAAAGCCATAGCAATGAGCAGTTCTTC. This sequence encodes CSAQSHSNEQFF.

This clonotype has a handful of counts. V is TRBV11-2 and J is TRBJ2-5, with D possibly matching TRBD1 (6 bases). The CDR3 loop spans 15 amino acids. V lost 5 bases and J lost 3, with 16 bases in between. Germline CDR1 SGHAT, CDR2 FQNNGV. The CDR3 here is CASSRPRGSKETQYF. Written as DNA, the CDR3 is TGTGCCAGCAGCCGACCGAGGGGGTCCAAAGAGACCCAGTACTTC.

The chain joins TRBV5-1 to TRBJ2-1; D gene ambiguous. Germline lookup yields CDR1 SGHRS and CDR2 YFSETQ. V dropped 0 bases and J dropped 12 bases, with 13 bases sitting between them. CDR3 length: 13 amino acids. CDR3 DNA: TGCGCCAGCAGCTTGGTACCCTCTAGTGGGCAGTTCTTC. Its translation: CASSLVPSSGQFF.

This clonotype was picked up a small number of times. The chain couples TRBV29-1 to TRBJ2-1; weak D call: TRBD1 (5 bases). Trimming left V 1 base short and J 12 bases short, with 16 bases between. CDR1 and CDR2 from the germline V gene are SQVTM and ANQGSEA. The CDR3 is 13 amino acids. CDR3 region: CSVEVPPQTAQFF. The CDR3 region has the DNA TGCAGCGTTGAAGTTCCCCCCCAGACAGCGCAGTTCTTC.

J is TRBJ2-5 and V is TRBV20-1; D may correspond to TRBD1 or TRBD2 (5 bases each). CDR1 is DFQATT and CDR2 is SNEGSKA in the germline V gene (reference sequence). V was pared by 7 bases and J by 11 bases, with 20 bases between. CDR3 size: 12 residues. The CDR3 reads CSVSRGTYGQYF. CDR3 in DNA: TGCAGTGTCAGTCGAGGGACCTACGGGCAGTACTTC.